The present TCR beta chain was sequenced within a study of OX40 agonist ivuxolimab in advanced cancers. Study-level results: Antigen specificity was not determined for the expanded peripheral T cells.

Clones were read by immunoSEQ multiplex PCR, and TCRdb kept only the in-frame ones, dropping some. The table lists nearly 80,000 clones, approximately 80% of them singletons, with 0.4% to 0.55% in the top ten. CDR3 length: 13 amino acids. Trimming left V 5 bases short and J 0 bases short, with 8 bases between. Germline V gives CDR1 SQVTM, CDR2 ANQGSEA. On this clone itself: What it binds is unknown.

Specimen: CD4+ or CD8+ T cells sorted from blood, collected in a trial of the OX40 agonist ivuxolimab. The receptor's source is an adult with an advanced solid tumor such as melanoma, head and neck, liver or kidney cancer. The chain recombines TRBV29-1 with TRBJ1-5; no definite D call. This chain's CDR3 is CSVSQSSNQPQHF. In DNA, the CDR3 is TGCAGCGTTTCACAGTCTAGCAATCAGCCCCAGCATTTT.